Below, 28 T cell receptor beta chains from the same sample are listed, as sequenced in a study of CD8 T cells in ankylosing spondylitis. Which antigens these TCRs recognize remains unknown. TCRdb re-called the 5' RACE reads with MiXCR, one entry per CDR3 protein. The table has about 750,000 distinct CDR3 sequences, around 19% seen once. General study results and limits: Ankylosing spondylitis blood appeared to carry a characteristic TCR beta motif of roughly 8 highly homologous variants.

The sample taken for sequencing was blood, either unsorted or a sorted T cell fraction (not recorded which). The origin of the receptors is a male donor with ankylosing spondylitis.

In this sample, this clonotype turned up many times. The V gene is TRBV4-1, the J gene TRBJ1-2; D may be TRBD1 (5 bases). Trimming cost V 0 bases and J 7 bases, with 12 bases left between them. From germline, CDR1 is MGHRA and CDR2 YSYEKL. CDR3 length: 14 residues. CDR3 nucleotide sequence: TGCGCCAGCAGCCAAGATAGTGGGGCGGGTGGCTACACCTTC. As protein: CASSQDSGAGGYTF.

In this sample, this clonotype turned up a few times. The chain uses TRBV4-2 and TRBJ2-5; 7 nucleotides agree with TRBD1. CDR1 and CDR2 (germline): LGHNA, YNFKEQ. V trimming: 0 bases; J trimming: 2 bases; junction bases outside the gene matches: 15. The CDR3 spans 19 residues. In DNA form, the CDR3 reads TGTGCCAGCAGCCAAGAGCTCCCTCCCGGGACAGCTAAACAAGAGACCCAGTACTTC. It encodes CASSQELPPGTAKQETQYF.

The chain uses TRBV28 and TRBJ2-2; D is undetermined. Germline lookup yields CDR1 MDHEN and CDR2 SYDVKM. This CDR3 region has 16 residues. V was pared by 1 base and J by 6 bases, with 15 bases between. The CDR3 DNA is TGTGCCAGCAGTTTATCAACAATCCCCCGGTCCGGGGAGCTGTTTTTT. Its translation: CASSLSTIPRSGELFF.

V is TRBV19 and J is TRBJ2-5; 7 positions match TRBD2. Unmatched junction bases numbered 11, after V lost 7 bases and J lost 3 bases. The germline V gene encodes CDR1 LNHDA and CDR2 SQIVND (reference sequence). The CDR3 has 15 residues. The CDR3 sequence: CASTPGTTSKETQYF. In DNA form, the CDR3 reads TGTGCCAGTACCCCCGGGACTACATCAAAAGAGACCCAGTACTTC.

This chain uses TRBV20-1 with TRBJ1-1, with 7 nucleotides matching TRBD1. V was pared by 4 bases and J by 3 bases, with 2 bases of the junction left unmatched. The CDR3 has 12 amino acids. CDR1 is DFQATT and CDR2 is SNEGSKA in the germline V gene (reference sequence). The CDR3 spells CSANRGDTEAFF. CDR3 nucleotide sequence: TGCAGTGCTAACAGGGGAGACACTGAAGCTTTCTTT.

This clonotype was detected a few times. The V and J genes are TRBV29-1 and TRBJ1-4; a weak D match, TRBD1 (6 bases). This CDR3 region has 14 residues. CDR1 and CDR2 (germline): SQVTM, ANQGSEA. CDR3 region: CSAVGGQTNEKLFF. The CDR3 nucleotides read TGCAGTGCAGTCGGGGGACAAACTAATGAAAAACTGTTTTTT. Full variable domain (remainder filled in from reference TRBV29-1 and TRBJ1-4): SAVISQKPSRDICQRGTSLTIQCQVDSQVTMMFWYRQQPGQSLTLIATANQGSEATYESGFVIDKFPISRPNLTFSTLTVSNMSPEDSSIYLCSAVGGQTNEKLFFGSGTQLSVL.

This clonotype occurred a few times. A read error may account for a junction end that differs from germline. V gene TRBV15 combines with J gene TRBJ1-4; TRBD1 agrees at 11 bases. This CDR3 comprises 16 residues. Germline assignment: CDR1 LNHNV and CDR2 YYDKDF (reference sequence). CDR3 in DNA: TGTGCCACCAGCAGAGGAGGACAGGGGGCTAACGAAAAACTGTTTTTT. Its translation is CATSRGGQGANEKLFF.

This clonotype was picked up a small number of times. This chain joins TRBV20-1 and TRBJ2-3; 7 bases match TRBD2. V gave up 1 base and J gave up 0 bases; unmatched junction bases: 1. The CDR3 sequence is 14 residues long. The germline gives CDR1 DFQATT, CDR2 SNEGSKA (reference sequence). The CDR3 loop reads CSARVRESTDTQYF. CDR3 nucleotide sequence: TGCAGTGCTAGAGTGCGGGAGAGCACAGATACGCAGTATTTT.

The chain has TRBV12-3 or TRBV12-4 and TRBJ2-2, with 8 bases aligning to TRBD1. The CDR3 runs 15 residues. The J segment lost 2 bases and the V segment lost 10 bases, leaving 9 bases of the junction unmatched. The CDR3 loop is CAIRSGGANTGELFF. CDR3 sequence (DNA): TGTGCCATAAGGTCAGGGGGCGCCAACACCGGGGAGCTGTTTTTT.

The CDR3: CASVAGGTYNEQFF. The CDR3 region has the DNA TGTGCCAGCGTAGCGGGAGGGACGTACAATGAGCAGTTCTTC. The chain employs TRBV6-2 or TRBV6-3 and TRBJ2-1; 11 nucleotides align to TRBD2. The germline CDR1 and CDR2 sequences are MNHEY and SVGEGT. This CDR3 spans 14 amino acids. The V gene end was trimmed by 8 bases and the J gene end by 4 bases; junction bases not matched to a gene: 4.

This clonotype was seen only a few times. The chain combines TRBV12-3 or TRBV12-4 with TRBJ1-1; no clear D gene. CDR3 length: 13 residues. Deletions cut 3 bases from V and 7 bases from J, with 12 bases between. This CDR3 is CASSLGPPFEAFF. The CDR3 DNA reads as TGTGCCAGCAGTTTGGGCCCCCCGTTTGAAGCTTTCTTT.

This clonotype was observed a few times. The chain joins TRBV5-1 to TRBJ2-2, with TRBD2 matching over 9 bases. The J segment lost 0 bases and the V segment lost 4 bases, leaving 16 bases of the junction unmatched. The CDR3 loop spans 20 amino acids. Germline lookup yields CDR1 SGHRS and CDR2 YFSETQ. CDR3 coding DNA: TGCGCCAGCAGCCCAAGGGGGGCTAGCGGGGCCCGCGCGAACACCGGGGAGCTGTTTTTT. Translation: CASSPRGASGARANTGELFF.

This clonotype was recorded at least ten times. The chain is built from TRBV29-1 and TRBJ1-2; D is unclear. The germline V gene encodes CDR1 SQVTM and CDR2 ANQGSEA. This CDR3 is 13 amino acids long. The V and J ends lost 4 bases and 8 bases respectively, with 17 bases between them. This chain's CDR3 is CSVGGRGVGGYTF. Here the CDR3 DNA reads TGCAGCGTTGGTGGCCGCGGGGTTGGAGGCTACACCTTC.

This clonotype has a count of ten or more. The chain couples TRBV5-5 to TRBJ1-2; possible D gene TRBD1, 5 bases. The CDR3 sequence is 12 residues long. Trimming shortened V by 5 bases and J by 8 bases, and 13 bases separated the two germline ends. CDR1 and CDR2 (germline): SGHKS, YYEKEE (reference sequence). The CDR3: CASSWNGDGYTF. In DNA, the CDR3 is TGTGCCAGCAGTTGGAACGGGGACGGCTACACCTTC.

The J gene is TRBJ1-1, the V gene TRBV5-6; TRBD1 is a possible D gene (6 bases). The CDR3 length is 14 residues. Germline loops: CDR1 SGHDT, CDR2 YYEEEE. V was shortened by 4 bases and J by 5 bases, with 15 bases between the two germline ends. The CDR3 loop is CASSPNGGRTEAFF. As DNA, the CDR3 is TGTGCCAGCAGCCCGAACGGGGGGCGGACTGAAGCTTTCTTT.

This clonotype has more than one count but fewer than ten. V usage is TRBV6-1 and J usage is TRBJ1-1; D is uncertain. The CDR3 length is 12 residues. V was trimmed by 6 bases and J by 3 bases, leaving 8 bases between them. Germline assignment: CDR1 MNHNS and CDR2 SASEGT. The CDR3 region is CASRSSYTEAFF. The CDR3 coding sequence is TGTGCCAGCAGATCCAGCTACACTGAAGCTTTCTTT.

The V and J genes are TRBV7-9 and TRBJ2-5; D might be TRBD2 (5 bases). Germline V lookup: CDR1 SEHNR, CDR2 FQNEAQ (reference sequence). V was trimmed by 5 bases and J by 5 bases, leaving 21 bases between them. This CDR3 is 16 amino acids long. The DNA of the CDR3 is TGTGCCAGCAGCCACGCGGAGCGGATCGTCGGGGAGACCCAGTACTTC. Protein: CASSHAERIVGETQYF. The entire variable domain, with the rest obtained from reference TRBV7-9 and TRBJ2-5, is as follows: DTGVSQNPRHKITKRGQNVTFRCDPISEHNRLYWYRQTLGQGPEFLTYFQNEAQLEKSRLLSDRFSAERPKGSFSTLEIQRTEQGDSAMYLCASSHAERIVGETQYFGPGTRLLVL.

The chain is built from TRBV28 and TRBJ2-7; D call uncertain. Trimming shortened V by 7 bases and J by 2 bases, and 9 bases separated the two germline ends. CDR3 length: 12 residues. Germline CDR1 MDHEN, CDR2 SYDVKM. CDR3 DNA: TGTGCCAGCACCGTTGGACCCTACGAGCAGTACTTC. Translation: CASTVGPYEQYF.

A few counts support this clonotype. The rearrangement joins TRBV12-3 or TRBV12-4 to TRBJ2-5; D is perhaps TRBD1 (5 bases). The V end lost 3 bases, the J end lost 1 base, and 12 bases lay between the germline ends. CDR3 length: 15 amino acids. CDR3 in DNA: TGTGCCAGCAGTTTGGGGCGGCCCCCCCAAGAGACCCAGTACTTC. It is translated as CASSLGRPPQETQYF.

J is TRBJ2-1 and V is TRBV27; D is ambiguous. Trimming stripped 3 bases from V and 10 bases from J, with 7 bases between. The CDR3 loop spans 11 amino acids. The germline CDR1 and CDR2 sequences are MNHEY and SMNVEV (reference sequence). The DNA for the CDR3 is TGTGCCAGCAGTTTCTTCGGAGAGCAGTTCTTC. Amino acids: CASSFFGEQFF.

V usage is TRBV29-1 and J usage is TRBJ2-3; 7 nucleotides line up with TRBD1. Germline lookup yields CDR1 SQVTM and CDR2 ANQGSEA. This CDR3 is built from 13 residues. V lost 8 bases, J lost 0 bases, and 5 bases stayed unmatched. The CDR3 sequence: CSTQGDSTDTQYF. The DNA for the CDR3 is TGCAGCACTCAGGGGGACAGCACAGATACGCAGTATTTT.

This clonotype was seen only a few times. The chain combines TRBV5-5 with TRBJ1-2, with 7 bases that match TRBD1. The CDR3 contains 15 residues. Looked up from germline, CDR1 is SGHKS and CDR2 is YYEKEE (reference sequence). V shed 1 base, J shed 4 bases, and the junction held 7 bases outside the gene matches. The CDR3 DNA is TGTGCCAGCAGCTTGCTCCTGGACAGGAGCTATGGCTACACCTTC. Translating it yields CASSLLLDRSYGYTF.

The V call is TRBV6-5, the J call TRBJ1-5; D call uncertain. V lost 0 bases and J lost 1, with 16 bases in between. Germline V gene lookup returns CDR1 MNHEY and CDR2 SVGAGI. The length of the CDR3 is 18 residues. Here the CDR3 DNA reads TGTGCCAGCAGTTACTCGACCGGGCCAGGAAAAAGCAATCAGCCCCAGCATTTT. Translating gives CASSYSTGPGKSNQPQHF.

The DNA of the CDR3 is TGCGCCAGCAGCCAGTCCCAGGGGGCCAGGGAGCAGCCCCAGCATTTT. This sequence encodes CASSQSQGAREQPQHF. The chain recombines TRBV4-1 with TRBJ1-5; 8 bases line up with TRBD1. V was pared by 3 bases and J by 7 bases, with 11 bases of the junction left unmatched. This CDR3 contains 16 residues. CDR1 is MGHRA and CDR2 is YSYEKL in the germline V gene.

J is TRBJ1-6 and V is TRBV3-1, with 7 bases lining up with TRBD1. The CDR3 is 14 amino acids. With V trimmed by 3 bases and J by 7 bases, 3 bases remained unmatched. In germline, CDR1 is LGHDT, CDR2 YNNKEL (reference sequence). CDR3 sequence reads: CASSQRDSNSPLHF. The CDR3 DNA is TGTGCCAGCAGCCAGAGGGACAGCAATTCACCCCTCCACTTT.

This clonotype was observed a handful of times. The V call is TRBV3-1, the J call TRBJ2-1; 14 nucleotides match TRBD2. CDR1 LGHDT and CDR2 YNNKEL come from the germline V gene (reference sequence). This CDR3 is built from 15 residues. V lost 6 bases, J lost 9 bases, and 7 bases stayed unmatched. CDR3 loop: CASRTGTSGSSEQFF. DNA for the CDR3: TGTGCCAGCAGGACCGGGACTAGCGGGAGTTCTGAGCAGTTCTTC.

A few counts support this clonotype. The chain has TRBV15 and TRBJ2-5; D is perhaps TRBD2 (6 bases). The V end lost 1 base, the J end lost 5 bases, and 11 bases lay between the germline ends. CDR3 size: 14 residues. Germline V gene data show CDR1 as LNHNV and CDR2 as YYDKDF (reference sequence). CDR3 loop: CATSRGGLLETQYF. CDR3 bases: TGTGCCACCAGCAGAGGGGGACTGCTGGAGACCCAGTACTTC.

This clonotype was seen a handful of times. The chain recombines TRBV20-1 with TRBJ1-2; the D is unclear. The CDR3 consists of 16 residues. The germline CDR1 and CDR2 sequences are DFQATT and SNEGSKA (reference sequence). Trimming left V 5 bases short and J 4 bases short, with 23 bases between. CDR3: CSAPRAGSAASYGYTF. The CDR3 DNA reads as TGCAGTGCTCCCCGCGCGGGGAGCGCGGCATCCTATGGCTACACCTTC.